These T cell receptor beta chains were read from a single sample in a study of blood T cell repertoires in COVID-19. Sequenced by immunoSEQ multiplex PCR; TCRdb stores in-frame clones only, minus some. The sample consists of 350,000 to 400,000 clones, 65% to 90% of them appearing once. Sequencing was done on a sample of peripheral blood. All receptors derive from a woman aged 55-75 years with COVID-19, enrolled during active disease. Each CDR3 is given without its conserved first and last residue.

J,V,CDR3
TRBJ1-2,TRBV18,ASSGQGQFYGYT
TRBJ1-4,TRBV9,ASSPSDREEKLF
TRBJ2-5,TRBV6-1,ASSEGSGWETQY
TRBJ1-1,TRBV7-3,ASSLVRRLNTEAF
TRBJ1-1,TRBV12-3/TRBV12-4,ASSHRVEEKAF
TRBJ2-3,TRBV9,ASSVDGQGLDTQY
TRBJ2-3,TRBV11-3,ASSFREGGTDTQY
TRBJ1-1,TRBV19,ASIYDRESGNTEAF
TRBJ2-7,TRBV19,ASSWDSYEQY
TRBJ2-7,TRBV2,ASSGLPSVSPYEQY
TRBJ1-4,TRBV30,AWGSGQGNEKLF
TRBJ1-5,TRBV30,AWRAGYSNQPQH
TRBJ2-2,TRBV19,ASRGGTIAVATGELF